This record covers a single T cell receptor (beta chain). Its antigen remains unknown. The sample comes from a study of T cell repertoires in cytomegalovirus infection. Background on the study: Alongside well-studied HLA-B-restricted CMV epitopes, recently identified HLA-C-restricted CMV epitopes were also used. It was the public TCR beta signatures that indicated both CMV infection and matching HLA type. Study conclusions and caveats: Across the ex vivo response, the dominant clonotypes were HLA-C-restricted CMV-specific TCR beta clonotypes. The cumulative frequency of public TCR beta families identified carriers of CMV plus the relevant HLA.

CDR1 is LGHNA, CDR2 YSLEER, per germline. Trimming stripped 0 bases from V and 1 base from J, with 10 bases between. The CDR3 runs to 16 residues. TCRdb ran MiXCR on the reads and lists one entry per CDR3 protein. The table lists about 920,000 distinct CDR3 sequences, around 30% of them singletons. The chain has TRBV4-3 and TRBJ1-3; D possibly corresponds to TRBD1 (6 bases). The receptor's source is a human donor in good health (CMV status not recorded). Some clones in this sample may be carry-over from other donors' samples. Specimen: cultured CD8+ T cells from PBMCs, collected from culture after CMV antigen stimulation. The CDR3 nucleotides are TGCGCCAGCAGCCAAGATCGAGGGGGTTCTGGAAACACCATATATTTT. Translation: CASSQDRGGSGNTIYF.